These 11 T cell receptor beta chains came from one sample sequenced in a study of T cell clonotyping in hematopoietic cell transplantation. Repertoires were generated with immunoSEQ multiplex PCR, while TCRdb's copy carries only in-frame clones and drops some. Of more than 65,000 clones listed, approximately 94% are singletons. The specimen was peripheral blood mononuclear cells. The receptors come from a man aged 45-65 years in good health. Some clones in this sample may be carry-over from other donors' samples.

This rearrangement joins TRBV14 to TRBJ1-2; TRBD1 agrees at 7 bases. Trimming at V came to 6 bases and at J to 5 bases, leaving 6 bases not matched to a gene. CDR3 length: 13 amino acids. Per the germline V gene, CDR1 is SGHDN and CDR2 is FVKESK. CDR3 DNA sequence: TGTGCCAGCAGGGGGACAGAGCGATATGGCTACACCTTC. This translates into CASRGTERYGYTF.

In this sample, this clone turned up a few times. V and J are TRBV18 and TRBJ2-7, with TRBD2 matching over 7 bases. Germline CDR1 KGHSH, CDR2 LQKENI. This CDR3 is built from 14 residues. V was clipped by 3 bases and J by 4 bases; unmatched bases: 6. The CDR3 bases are TGTGCCAGCTCACCCGGGGGAGGGATTTACGAGCAGTACTTC. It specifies CASSPGGGIYEQYF.

The CDR3 coding sequence is TGCGCCAGCAGCTTGCGGGGGATCGGCGAGCAGTACTTC. Translating gives CASSLRGIGEQYF. This chain links TRBV5-1 with TRBJ2-7; D perhaps matches TRBD2 (6 bases). Looked up from germline, CDR1 is SGHRS and CDR2 is YFSETQ. The germline V and J ends were trimmed by 1 base and 6 bases, with 11 bases remaining between them. The CDR3 spans 13 residues.

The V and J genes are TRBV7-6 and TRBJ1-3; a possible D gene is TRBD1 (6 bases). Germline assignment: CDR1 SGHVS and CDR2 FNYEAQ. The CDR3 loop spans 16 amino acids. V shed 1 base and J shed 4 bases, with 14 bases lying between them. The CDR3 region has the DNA TGTGCCAGCAGCTTAGGGAGTGAGGGGACAGGAAACACCATATATTTT. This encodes CASSLGSEGTGNTIYF.

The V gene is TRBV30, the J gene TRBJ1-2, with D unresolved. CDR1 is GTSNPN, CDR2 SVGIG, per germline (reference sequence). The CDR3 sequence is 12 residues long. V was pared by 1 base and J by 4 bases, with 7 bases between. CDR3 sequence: CAWSEGSYGYTF. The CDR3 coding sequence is TGTGCCTGGAGTGAGGGAAGCTATGGCTACACCTTC.

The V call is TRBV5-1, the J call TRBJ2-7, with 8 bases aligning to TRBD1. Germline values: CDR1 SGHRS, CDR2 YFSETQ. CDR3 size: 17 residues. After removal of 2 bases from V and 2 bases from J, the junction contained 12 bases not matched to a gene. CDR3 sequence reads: CASSLKPTGDGTYEQYF. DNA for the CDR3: TGCGCCAGCAGCTTAAAACCGACAGGGGACGGAACCTACGAGCAGTACTTC.

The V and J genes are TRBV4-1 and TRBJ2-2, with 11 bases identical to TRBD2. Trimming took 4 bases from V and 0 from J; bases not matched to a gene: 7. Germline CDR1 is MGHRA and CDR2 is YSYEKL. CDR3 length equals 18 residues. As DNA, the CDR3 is TGCGCCAGCAGCCGGAATGGGACTAGCGGTACGAACACCGGGGAGCTGTTTTTT. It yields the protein CASSRNGTSGTNTGELFF.

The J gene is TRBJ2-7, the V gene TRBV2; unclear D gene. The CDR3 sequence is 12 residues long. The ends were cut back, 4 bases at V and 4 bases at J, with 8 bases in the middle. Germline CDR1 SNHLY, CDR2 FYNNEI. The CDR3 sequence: CASSVGAYEQYF. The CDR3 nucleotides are TGTGCCAGCAGTGTAGGAGCGTACGAGCAGTACTTC.

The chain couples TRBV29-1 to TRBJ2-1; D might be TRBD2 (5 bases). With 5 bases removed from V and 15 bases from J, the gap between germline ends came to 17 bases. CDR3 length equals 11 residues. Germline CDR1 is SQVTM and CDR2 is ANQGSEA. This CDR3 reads CSVIIRDQPFF. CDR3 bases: TGCAGCGTTATCATCCGGGATCAACCGTTCTTC.

CDR3 DNA sequence: TGCAGCGTTGACTTCGAGGGGGTAAGCTACGAGCAGTACTTC. This codes for CSVDFEGVSYEQYF. The chain is built from TRBV29-1 and TRBJ2-7; a weak D match, TRBD1 (6 bases). V lost 3 bases and J 3 bases, leaving 15 bases between the germline ends. The CDR3 consists of 14 residues. Germline V gene lookup returns CDR1 SQVTM and CDR2 ANQGSEA.

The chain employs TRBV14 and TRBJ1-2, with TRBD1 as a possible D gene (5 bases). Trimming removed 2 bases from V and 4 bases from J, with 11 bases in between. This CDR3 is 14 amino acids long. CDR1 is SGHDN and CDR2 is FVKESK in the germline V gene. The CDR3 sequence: CASSQWGSLYGYTF. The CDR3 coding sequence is TGTGCCAGCAGCCAATGGGGGTCCCTCTATGGCTACACCTTC.